This TCR beta chain was identified in a study of blood T cell repertoires in COVID-19. The wider study: Nucleic acid was either cDNA or gDNA, and it came from T cells, B-cell-depleted T cells, or PBMCs.

TCRdb's copy holds only in-frame clones and misses some; the assay was immunoSEQ multiplex PCR. This sample carries about 150,000 clones, 70% to 90% of them seen once, and the ten largest clones take 2.5% to 3%. CDR1 SNHLY and CDR2 FYNNEI come from the germline V gene. V shed 9 bases and J 14 bases; nucleotides not matched to a gene: 15. The CDR3 is 13 amino acids. The chain has TRBV2 and TRBJ2-1, with 8 bases aligning to TRBD2. This TCR was recovered from a man between 60 and 75 years old with acute or convalescent COVID-19. Sample: peripheral blood. For the CDR3, the DNA is TGTGCCAGTAAGAGCATAGCGGGGTGGGTTAAGTTCTTC. This codes for CASKSIAGWVKFF.